This T cell receptor (beta chain) was sequenced for a study of cytomegalovirus exposure and HLA in healthy donors. Whole-study results and caveats: Most TCR beta V segments were productive about 90% or about 30% of the time in an earlier analysis.

For this clone: Its specificity is unknown.

Per germline, CDR1 LGHNA and CDR2 YSLEER. CDR3 length: 15 residues. Trimming cost V 3 bases and J 7 bases, with 15 bases left between them. It was with 60 Vbeta and 13 Jbeta primers that the PCR ran. TCRdb's copy holds only in-frame clones and misses some; the assay was immunoSEQ multiplex PCR. Among around 130,000 clones listed, 80% to 85% were seen once. The genes are TRBV4-3 and TRBJ1-4; the D gene is possibly TRBD1 (6 bases). The TCR comes from a boy younger than 18 in good health and CMV-seronegative. The sample taken for sequencing was PBMCs. The CDR3 region is CASSQAAGEPEKLFF. The CDR3 nucleotides are TGCGCCAGCAGCCAGGCCGCAGGGGAACCTGAAAAACTGTTTTTT.